This TCR beta chain was found in a study of T cell responses to AZD1222 COVID-19 vaccine. The study's findings and limits: It was only a handful of AZD1222 recipients who were seropositive at baseline.

Sequencing was performed with immunoSEQ multiplex PCR; in TCRdb, only in-frame clones are kept and a portion is missing. The profile shows 150,000 to 200,000 clones, about 86% of them singletons. V was cut by 4 bases and J by 3 bases, with 12 bases left in between. The CDR3 runs 14 residues. Germline V gives CDR1 SGHRS, CDR2 YFSETQ. This clone was observed a few times. Its antigen is undetermined. Combined were second doses at about 4 or about 12 weeks. The sample in question was peripheral blood, obtained 28 days after the second AZD1222 dose. This clonotype was sampled from an adult who received the AZD1222 COVID-19 vaccine. The rearrangement uses TRBV5-1 and TRBJ2-3, with D unresolved. The CDR3: CASSRDIRTDTQYF. The CDR3 DNA sequence: TGCGCCAGCAGCAGAGACATTCGAACAGATACGCAGTATTTT.